Below, one T cell receptor beta chain is given with its context. Its antigen is not identified. Libraries were made from TCR beta cDNA, and they carried unique molecular identifiers. A population of 1 to 10 million T cells gave rise to 450,000 to 500,000 cDNA molecules. A single record per CDR3 protein comes from TCRdb applying MiXCR to the PCR reads. There are hundreds of thousands of distinct CDR3 sequences in the sample; approximately 59% occur only once, and around 11% lies in the top ten. This CDR3 region has 14 residues. Germline V gene sequence: CDR1 KGHDR, CDR2 SFDVKD. The V end was cut by 5 bases, the J end by 2 bases, with 10 bases between. This entry comes from a study of post-analysis software for immune sequencing data. Study information: Relapsing-remitting, secondary progressive and progressive-relapsing multiple sclerosis courses were included. Study-level results: Significantly lower normalized Chao1 diversity was found in patients with multiple sclerosis relative to controls. There were five or six TRBV segments more frequent in patients than controls, and TRBV5-6, TRBV5-1 and TRBV20-1 were among them.

This chain joins TRBV24-1 and TRBJ2-3, with a weak D call TRBD2 (6 bases). This TCR came from a girl aged 2 to 9 with multiple sclerosis. The sequenced material came from blood. The CDR3 region has the DNA TGTGCCACCAGTGTTGCGGGGCTCACAGATACGCAGTATTTT. Its translation: CATSVAGLTDTQYF.